This T cell receptor beta chain stems from a study of blood T cell repertoires in COVID-19. This clone was counted many times. This CDR3 spans 15 amino acids. V dropped 1 base and J dropped 2; count of bases not matched to a gene: 3. Germline V lookup: CDR1 LNHDA, CDR2 SQIVND (reference sequence). Sequencing used immunoSEQ multiplex PCR; TCRdb keeps in-frame clones, though not all of them. Of almost 200,000 clones listed, roughly nine tenths are singletons. The material sequenced was peripheral blood. The TCR originated in a woman in her sixties or seventies with acute or convalescent COVID-19. The chain has TRBV19 and TRBJ2-3, with 7 bases fitting TRBD2. The CDR3 DNA is TGTGCCAGTAGTATAGGAGCGGGGCTCACAGATACGCAGTATTTT. This codes for CASSIGAGLTDTQYF.